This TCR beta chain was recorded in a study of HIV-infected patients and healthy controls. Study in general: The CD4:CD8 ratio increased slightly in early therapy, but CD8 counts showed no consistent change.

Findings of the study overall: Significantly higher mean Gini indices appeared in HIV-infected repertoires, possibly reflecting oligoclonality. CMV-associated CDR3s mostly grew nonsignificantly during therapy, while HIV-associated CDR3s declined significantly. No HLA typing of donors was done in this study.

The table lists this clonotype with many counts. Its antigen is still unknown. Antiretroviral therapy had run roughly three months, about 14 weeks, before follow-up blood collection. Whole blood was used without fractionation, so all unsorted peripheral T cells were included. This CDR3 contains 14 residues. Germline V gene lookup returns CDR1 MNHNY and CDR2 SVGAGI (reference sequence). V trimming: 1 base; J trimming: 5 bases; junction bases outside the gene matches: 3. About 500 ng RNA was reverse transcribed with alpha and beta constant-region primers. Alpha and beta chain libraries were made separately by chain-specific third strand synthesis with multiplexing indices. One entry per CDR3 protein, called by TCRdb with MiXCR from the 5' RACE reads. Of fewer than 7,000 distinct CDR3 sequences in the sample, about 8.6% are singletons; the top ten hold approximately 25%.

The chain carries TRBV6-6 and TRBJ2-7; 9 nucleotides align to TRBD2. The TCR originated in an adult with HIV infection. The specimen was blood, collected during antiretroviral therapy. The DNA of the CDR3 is TGTGCCAGCAGTTACTTAGCTAGCGGGGACGAGCAGTACTTC. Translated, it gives CASSYLASGDEQYF.